This record covers a single T cell receptor beta chain. The sample comes from a study of blood T cell repertoires in COVID-19. At the level of the study: Samples of COVID-19 (acute and convalescent) were obtained from the United States, Italy and Spain. PBMCs, B-cell-depleted T cells, or T cells provided the cDNA or gDNA that made up the material.

Original methodology: Reference gene primers were amplified, and this amplification served to estimate nucleated cell counts. This table comes from immunoSEQ multiplex PCR, and its TCRdb copy is limited to in-frame clones, with some not included. V and J calls and clone size follow that table, whereas D and trimming were derived from the DNA. The sample carries about 110,000 clones, around 89% recorded once. The sequenced sample was peripheral blood. The TCR was taken from a woman aged 80 or over with acute or convalescent COVID-19.

CDR3 sequence: CASSHGSGAYEQYF. The CDR3 nucleotides are TGTGCCAGCAGCCACGGGAGTGGAGCCTACGAGCAGTACTTC. The chain is built from TRBV3-1 (or the pseudogene TRBV3-2) and TRBJ2-7; perhaps TRBD2 as D (6 bases). The V end was cut by 3 bases, the J end by 2 bases, with 11 bases between. CDR1 and CDR2 from the germline V gene are LGHDT and YNNKEL (reference sequence). The CDR3 spans 14 residues.